The T cell receptor beta chain described here comes from a study of vaccination effects on CD4 cells after COVID-19. After roughly 11 days in culture, the CD4+ T cells were isolated. Of note for this clone: The antigen remains unidentified.

Assay: immunoSEQ multiplex PCR; the TCRdb copy retains only in-frame clones and omits some. Here the sample spans tens of thousands of clones, roughly 80% being singletons. The CDR3 spans 12 residues. Trimming took 5 bases from V and 12 from J; bases not matched to a gene: 7. Germline V gene data show CDR1 as MNHEY and CDR2 as SVGAGI. The sequence came from a human donor who received a COVID-19 vaccine. The sample in question was CD4+ T cells from PBMCs cultured without peptide, obtained before COVID-19 vaccination. The rearrangement links TRBV6-5 to TRBJ1-5; 7 bases are a match to TRBD1. DNA of the CDR3: TGTGCCAGCAGTAACCACAGGGGCAGCCAGCATTTT. It codes for CASSNHRGSQHF.